A single sample gave rise to the 21 T cell receptor beta chains below, sequenced in a study of shared clonotypes between healthy human individuals. Clones were read by immunoSEQ multiplex PCR, and TCRdb kept only the in-frame ones, dropping some. Of 450,000 to 650,000 clones in the sample, around 78% were seen once. Sequencing was performed on PBMCs. The origin of the receptors is a woman aged 40 to 50 in good health. Some clones in this sample may be carry-over from other donors' samples.

V is TRBV6-5 and J is TRBJ2-3; tentatively, D is TRBD2 (6 bases). The ends were cut back, 10 bases at V and 1 base at J, with 18 bases in the middle. Germline lookup yields CDR1 MNHEY and CDR2 SVGAGI. The length of the CDR3 is 15 residues. The CDR3 loop reads CATRMGLRRTDTQYF. In DNA form, the CDR3 reads TGTGCCACCAGAATGGGACTGCGGCGCACAGATACGCAGTATTTT.

At least ten counts were recorded for this clone. The V and J genes are TRBV5-1 and TRBJ2-2; D call uncertain. The length of the CDR3 is 17 residues. CDR1 is SGHRS, CDR2 YFSETQ, per germline. The V and J ends lost 0 bases and 1 base respectively, with 13 bases between them. The CDR3 loop is CASSLVGEAKNTGELFF. The CDR3 DNA sequence: TGCGCCAGCAGCTTGGTGGGTGAAGCGAAGAACACCGGGGAGCTGTTTTTT.

This clone was recorded only once. This sequence joins TRBV7-9 and TRBJ2-1; no firm D call. This CDR3 contains 13 residues. The V end lost 5 bases, the J end lost 9 bases, and 14 bases lay between the germline ends. Germline V CDR1 and CDR2: SEHNR, FQNEAQ (reference sequence). CDR3 region: CASSPWSETEQFF. DNA for the CDR3: TGTGCCAGCAGCCCCTGGAGCGAGACTGAGCAGTTCTTC.

This clone came up once. The V gene is TRBV19, the J gene TRBJ2-2; D is unclear. The CDR3 totals 12 residues. The germline CDR1 and CDR2 sequences are LNHDA and SQIVND (reference sequence). The V gene lost 9 bases and the J gene lost 6 bases, with 11 bases spanning the gap. This CDR3 reads CASRPRAGELFF. CDR3 bases: TGTGCCAGCAGACCAAGGGCCGGGGAGCTGTTTTTT. Full variable domain (remainder filled in from reference TRBV19 and TRBJ2-2): DGGITQSPKYLFRKEGQNVTLSCEQNLNHDAMYWYRQDPGQGLRLIYYSQIVNDFQKGDIAEGYSVSREKKESFPLTVTSAQKNPTAFYLCASRPRAGELFFGEGSRLTVL.

The chain combines TRBV5-4 with TRBJ1-4, with 7 bases that match TRBD1. Germline CDR1 reads SGHNT; CDR2 reads YYREEE (reference sequence). V shed 1 base, J shed 12 bases, and the junction held 15 bases outside the gene matches. The CDR3 runs to 16 residues. For the CDR3, the DNA is TGTGCCAGCAGCTTGCTAACGGGACAGTCTCGGGAAGAACTGTTTTTT. Its translation is CASSLLTGQSREELFF.

The rearrangement links TRBV29-1 to TRBJ2-3; 7 bases are shared with TRBD1. CDR3 length: 17 residues. V was clipped by 4 bases and J by 1 base; unmatched bases: 14. The germline V gene encodes CDR1 SQVTM and CDR2 ANQGSEA. DNA for the CDR3: TGCAGCGTTGGTCCCGGGACAGATCTTTTGGGCACAGATACGCAGTATTTT. Its translation is CSVGPGTDLLGTDTQYF.

The chain recombines TRBV19 with TRBJ2-7, with TRBD1 matching over 7 bases. V lost 10 bases to trimming and J lost 5 bases; unmatched junction nucleotides: 17. Germline CDR1 LNHDA, CDR2 SQIVND (reference sequence). The CDR3 runs 15 residues. This CDR3 reads CATDHSQGMGDEQYF. The CDR3 region has the DNA TGTGCCACCGACCACTCACAGGGGATGGGAGACGAGCAGTACTTC.

This clone was detected many times. The same CDR3 can be traced to other DNA sequences in this sample. CDR3 coding DNA: TGTGCCAGCAGGGAGAACACTGAAGCTTTCTTT. It codes for CASRENTEAFF. V is TRBV2 and J is TRBJ1-1; no clear D. Germline V gives CDR1 SNHLY, CDR2 FYNNEI. There are 11 residues in the CDR3. V was pared by 6 bases and J by 1 base, with 3 bases between. Full variable domain (rest looked up from reference TRBV2 and TRBJ1-1): EPEVTQTPSHQVTQMGQEVILRCVPISNHLYFYWYRQILGQKVEFLVSFYNNEISEKSEIFDDQFSVERPDGSNFTLKIRSTKLEDSAMYFCASRENTEAFFGQGTRLTVV.

V is TRBV7-3 and J is TRBJ1-1, with unresolved D. V dropped 5 bases and J dropped 1 base, with 11 bases sitting between them. The CDR3 is 14 residues long. Germline CDR1 SGHTA, CDR2 FQGTGA. The CDR3 reads CASSLSSENTEAFF. The CDR3 DNA reads TGTGCCAGCAGCCTATCATCAGAGAACACTGAAGCTTTCTTT.

The J gene is TRBJ2-5, the V gene TRBV19, with a tentative D call TRBD2 (6 bases). Trimming took off 11 bases at V and 2 bases at J, with 15 bases between the two ends. The germline gives CDR1 LNHDA, CDR2 SQIVND (reference sequence). The CDR3 has 13 amino acids. The DNA of the CDR3 is TGTGCCGTCGGAGGGGCAGCTCAAGAGACCCAGTACTTC. Protein product: CAVGGAAQETQYF. Full variable domain (missing parts from reference TRBV19 and TRBJ2-5): DGGITQSPKYLFRKEGQNVTLSCEQNLNHDAMYWYRQDPGQGLRLIYYSQIVNDFQKGDIAEGYSVSREKKESFPLTVTSAQKNPTAFYLCAVGGAAQETQYFGPGTRLLVL.

The rearrangement links TRBV18 to TRBJ2-2, with 9 bases that match TRBD2. Germline CDR1 KGHSH, CDR2 LQKENI. The ends lost 8 bases at V and 0 bases at J; junction bases unmatched: 10. The CDR3 consists of 17 residues. CDR3 protein: CASATSGTPSNTGELFF. The CDR3 nucleotides read TGTGCCAGCGCGACTAGCGGTACCCCTTCGAACACCGGGGAGCTGTTTTTT.

CDR3 region: CASSLSWGQSLMNTEAFF. CDR3 coding DNA: TGTGCCAGCAGTTTATCCTGGGGACAGTCCTTAATGAACACTGAAGCTTTCTTT. The rearrangement uses TRBV27 and TRBJ1-1, with TRBD1 matching 7 bases. Germline CDR1 and CDR2: MNHEY and SMNVEV (reference sequence). CDR3 size: 18 residues. With 0 bases clipped from V and 0 bases from J, the junction kept 10 bases outside the gene matches.

The chain combines TRBV19 with TRBJ1-5, with TRBD1 as a possible D gene (6 bases). This CDR3 is built from 13 residues. Germline V CDR1 and CDR2: LNHDA, SQIVND (reference sequence). Deletions cut 6 bases from V and 4 bases from J, with 10 bases between. The CDR3 here is CASSRQENQPQHF. CDR3 coding DNA: TGTGCCAGTAGCCGACAGGAGAATCAGCCCCAGCATTTT. Full variable domain (remainder filled in from reference TRBV19 and TRBJ1-5): DGGITQSPKYLFRKEGQNVTLSCEQNLNHDAMYWYRQDPGQGLRLIYYSQIVNDFQKGDIAEGYSVSREKKESFPLTVTSAQKNPTAFYLCASSRQENQPQHFGDGTRLSIL.

This clone appeared a single time. The genes are TRBV6-1 and TRBJ1-4, with D possibly being TRBD1 (5 bases). Per germline, CDR1 MNHNS and CDR2 SASEGT. This CDR3 region has 16 residues. The germline V and J ends were trimmed by 1 base and 9 bases, with 18 bases remaining between them. Here the CDR3 reads CASSEVRGGGNQKLFF. The DNA for the CDR3 is TGTGCCAGCAGTGAAGTCCGTGGGGGAGGCAATCAAAAACTGTTTTTT.

This clone was seen many times. The chain has TRBV2 and TRBJ1-5; maybe TRBD1 (5 bases). The CDR3 spans 14 residues. Germline V CDR1 and CDR2: SNHLY, FYNNEI. V lost 6 bases, J lost 4 bases, and 13 bases lay in between. The DNA for the CDR3 is TGTGCCAGCAGCCCCGGCGGGACGAATCAGCCCCAGCATTTT. This sequence encodes CASSPGGTNQPQHF.

This clone was found once. The chain couples TRBV7-9 to TRBJ2-5; no reliable D call. This CDR3 comprises 15 residues. Germline V gene sequence: CDR1 SEHNR, CDR2 FQNEAQ (reference sequence). Trimming left V 6 bases short and J 3 bases short, with 17 bases between. This CDR3 reads CASRLTGGAKETQYF. The CDR3 DNA reads as TGTGCCAGCAGACTAACGGGCGGCGCTAAAGAGACCCAGTACTTC.

The chain uses TRBV7-8 and TRBJ2-7, with 14 bases fitting TRBD2. V was pared by 5 bases and J by 5 bases, with 5 bases of the junction left unmatched. Germline V gene sequence: CDR1 SGHVS, CDR2 FQNEAQ. The CDR3 consists of 15 residues. In nucleotides, the CDR3 is TGTGCCAGCAGCCAGGGACTAGCGGGAGACAACGAGCAGTACTTC. Translation gives CASSQGLAGDNEQYF.

This clone was recorded only once. It may be a read error: a sequence one base away is much more abundant. The V and J genes are TRBV7-9 and TRBJ2-7; weak D call: TRBD1 (6 bases). CDR3 length: 12 amino acids. Germline lookup yields CDR1 SEHNR and CDR2 FQNEAQ (reference sequence). The V end was cut by 5 bases, the J end by 4 bases, with 9 bases between. The CDR3 here is CASSVQGYEQYF. Here the CDR3 DNA reads TGTGCCAGCAGCGTACAGGGTTACGAGCAGTACTTC.

V usage is TRBV13 and J usage is TRBJ2-7, with D tentatively TRBD1 (6 bases). The CDR3 loop spans 14 amino acids. Looked up from germline, CDR1 is PRHDT and CDR2 is FYEKMQ (reference sequence). V lost 1 base, J lost 2 bases, and 9 bases lay in between. The CDR3 loop is CASSLAPGAYEQYF. The CDR3 nucleotides read TGTGCCAGCAGCTTAGCCCCAGGGGCCTACGAGCAGTACTTC.

The rearrangement joins TRBV14 to TRBJ2-5; 10 positions match TRBD1. The CDR3 contains 15 residues. Germline lookup yields CDR1 SGHDN and CDR2 FVKESK. The V gene end was trimmed by 4 bases and the J gene end by 5 bases; junction bases not matched to a gene: 7. CDR3 sequence: CASSRTTGGGETQYF. The DNA of the CDR3 is TGTGCCAGCAGCCGGACGACAGGGGGCGGGGAGACCCAGTACTTC.

V is TRBV6-4 and J is TRBJ2-1; a weak D match, TRBD2 (6 bases). Germline CDR1 reads MRHNA; CDR2 reads SNTAGT. There are 21 residues in the CDR3. Trimming cost V 2 bases and J 0 bases, with 26 bases left between them. CDR3 coding DNA: TGTGCCAGCAGTGACCCCCAGAGGTTCAGACGGGGAGGAAGCTCCTACAATGAGCAGTTCTTC. This encodes CASSDPQRFRRGGSSYNEQFF.